The clone carrying this T cell receptor beta chain has just a few counts. Its specificity is not known. A total of 2 million PBMCs stored at -80 degrees C provided the unsorted libraries. This record belongs to a study of neurological immune-mediated disorders. General study findings and limits: When the repertoires were sorted by phylogenetic grouping, those of 18 of 34 multiple sclerosis patients ended up in one related-CDR3 cluster, a possible signature. HTLV-1-associated myelopathy had the most TCR clonal expansion, and multiple sclerosis had the least, less than healthy controls.

The making of cDNA relied on 5'RACE with 10-nucleotide random UMIs. TCRdb re-analysed the 5' RACE reads in MiXCR, keeping a single row per CDR3 protein. Counted here are some 60,000 distinct CDR3 sequences, around 4.8% occurring once; the ten biggest clones make up approximately 3.2%. V was shortened by 2 bases and J by 7 bases, with 8 bases between the two germline ends. The CDR3 consists of 12 residues. CDR1 MDHEN and CDR2 SYDVKM come from the germline V gene. The chain couples TRBV28 to TRBJ1-1, with D unresolved. Input material: PBMCs. The origin of this receptor is a woman aged 45-65 years with multiple sclerosis. This CDR3 reads CASSLSVREAFF. As DNA, the CDR3 is TGTGCCAGCAGTTTAAGTGTCCGTGAAGCTTTCTTT.